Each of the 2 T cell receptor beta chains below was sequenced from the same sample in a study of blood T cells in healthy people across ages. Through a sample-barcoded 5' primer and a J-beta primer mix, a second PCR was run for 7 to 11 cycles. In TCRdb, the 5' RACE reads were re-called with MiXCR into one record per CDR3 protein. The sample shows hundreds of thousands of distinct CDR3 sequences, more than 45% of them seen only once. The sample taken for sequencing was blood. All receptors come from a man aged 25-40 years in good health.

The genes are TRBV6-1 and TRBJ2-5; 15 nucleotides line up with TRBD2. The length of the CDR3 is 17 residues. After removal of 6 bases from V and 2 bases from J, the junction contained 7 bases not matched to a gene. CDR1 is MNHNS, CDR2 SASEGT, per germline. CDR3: CASRPGLAGGRQETQYF. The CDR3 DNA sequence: TGTGCCAGCAGACCGGGACTAGCGGGGGGCCGTCAAGAGACCCAGTACTTC.

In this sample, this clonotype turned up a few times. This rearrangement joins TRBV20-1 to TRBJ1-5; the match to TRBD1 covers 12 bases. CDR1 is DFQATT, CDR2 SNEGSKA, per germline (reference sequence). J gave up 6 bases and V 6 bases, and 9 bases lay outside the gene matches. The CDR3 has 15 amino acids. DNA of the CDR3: TGCAGTGCATTAACCGGGACAGGGGGCCGTCAGCCCCAGCATTTT. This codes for CSALTGTGGRQPQHF.